The 21 T cell receptor beta chains listed next were all sequenced from one sample in a study of blood T cells in healthy people across ages. The second PCR ran roughly 6 to 11 cycles with a sample-barcoded 5' primer and J-beta primers. MiXCR, run by TCRdb on the 5' RACE reads, gives a single entry per CDR3 protein. Of about 840,000 distinct CDR3 sequences detected, just under 30% appear once; the ten largest clones hold about a tenth. These data were likewise used in another study, on T cells of mothers and their children.

The sample taken for sequencing was blood. The receptors derive from a woman aged 40 to 50 in good health.

This clonotype has a count of ten or more. The chain recombines TRBV7-2 with TRBJ1-1; 8 nucleotides align to TRBD1. The CDR3 is 13 amino acids. The junction had 6 bases not matched to a gene; V was cut back by 5 bases and J by 7 bases. The germline V gene encodes CDR1 SGHTA and CDR2 FQGNSA. Written as DNA, the CDR3 is TGTGCCAGCAGCCGCCAACAGGGGGGTGAAGCTTTCTTT. Its translation: CASSRQQGGEAFF.

This clonotype was detected only a few times. The rearrangement links TRBV28 to TRBJ2-7, with no clear D. V lost 9 bases and J lost 3, with 15 bases in between. The length of the CDR3 is 13 residues. Germline values: CDR1 MDHEN, CDR2 SYDVKM. This CDR3 is CASTDAPVYEQYF. The CDR3 DNA sequence: TGTGCCAGTACGGACGCCCCAGTCTACGAGCAGTACTTC.

The chain links TRBV14 to TRBJ2-7; 9 bases are a match to TRBD1. Trimming at V came to 10 bases and at J to 6 bases, leaving 7 bases not matched to a gene. Per the germline V gene, CDR1 is SGHDN and CDR2 is FVKESK. This CDR3 comprises 12 residues. CDR3 protein: CANGTGRFEQYF. DNA for the CDR3: TGTGCCAACGGGACAGGGAGGTTCGAGCAGTACTTC.

The chain has TRBV7-2 and TRBJ2-5; TRBD2 might be the D (5 bases). Germline V gives CDR1 SGHTA, CDR2 FQGNSA. V lost 3 bases and J lost 2, with 16 bases in between. CDR3 length: 16 amino acids. The DNA of the CDR3 is TGTGCCAGCAGCTTTTCTTTGAGCCGGGGTCAAGAGACCCAGTACTTC. This codes for CASSFSLSRGQETQYF.

V usage is TRBV4-1 and J usage is TRBJ2-3, with D unclear. The V and J ends lost 1 base and 4 bases respectively, with 18 bases between them. The CDR3 is made up of 17 amino acids. Germline V gene sequence: CDR1 MGHRA, CDR2 YSYEKL. CDR3 in amino acids: CASSQGRFDMDADTQYF. In DNA form, the CDR3 reads TGCGCCAGCAGCCAAGGGCGGTTTGACATGGACGCAGATACGCAGTATTTT.

The chain uses TRBV20-1 and TRBJ1-5; 8 bases align to TRBD1. CDR1 and CDR2 from the germline V gene are DFQATT and SNEGSKA (reference sequence). CDR3 length equals 16 residues. The ends lost 1 base at V and 6 bases at J; junction bases unmatched: 11. The DNA for the CDR3 is TGCAGTGCTAGAGTACCCCGGACAGGGATCTCTCAGCCCCAGCATTTT. Protein: CSARVPRTGISQPQHF.

Points on this clonotype: A read error is possible here, since a much larger clone lies one base away. The CDR3 loop reads CASSEVGSKTQYF. The CDR3 DNA is TGTGCCAGCAGTGAAGTGGGGAGCAAGACCCAGTACTTC. V and J are TRBV6-1 and TRBJ2-7, with a possible D match to TRBD2 (5 bases). The closer fit of TRBJ2-5 to the DNA end suggests the J call may be wrong. This CDR3 comprises 13 residues. Germline V gene data show CDR1 as MNHNS and CDR2 as SASEGT.

This clonotype appeared a few times. The chain joins TRBV4-1 to TRBJ2-2; D may be TRBD1 (6 bases). V gave up 4 bases and J gave up 7 bases, with 13 bases separating them. The CDR3 spans 14 residues. Germline V lookup: CDR1 MGHRA, CDR2 YSYEKL. The CDR3 is CASSPGQGNGELFF. CDR3 sequence (DNA): TGCGCCAGCAGCCCTGGGCAGGGGAACGGGGAGCTGTTTTTT.

The chain couples TRBV2 to TRBJ1-1; D unclear. V lost 5 bases to trimming and J lost 3 bases, with 10 bases between them. CDR3 size: 13 residues. Germline V CDR1 and CDR2: SNHLY, FYNNEI. CDR3 coding DNA: TGTGCCAGCAGTTACCTCTCCGACACTGAAGCTTTCTTT. Translating gives CASSYLSDTEAFF.

About this clonotype itself: Germline is not matched at one junction end, which may reflect a read error. The chain carries TRBV6-4 and TRBJ2-2, with 9 nucleotides matching TRBD1. CDR3 length equals 14 residues. CDR1 is MRHNA and CDR2 is SNTAGT in the germline V gene. The CDR3 DNA is TGTGCCAGCAGGGGGGACAGGGACACCGGCGAGCGGTTTTTT. Translated: CASRGDRDTGERFF.

The chain employs TRBV6-5 and TRBJ1-2, with D perhaps matching TRBD1 (5 bases). Trimming removed 0 bases at V and 5 bases at J, with 16 bases between. Germline CDR1 and CDR2: MNHEY and SVGAGI. This CDR3 has 16 residues. CDR3 nucleotides: TGTGCCAGCAGTTACTCCCGGCAGGGTGTAGGATATGGCTACACCTTC. This gives the protein CASSYSRQGVGYGYTF.

The table lists this clonotype with many counts. The CDR3 sequence is CSATGTRYNEQFF. The CDR3 bases are TGCAGTGCTACAGGGACTAGGTACAATGAGCAGTTCTTC. The rearrangement uses TRBV20-1 and TRBJ2-1, with 8 positions matching TRBD2. Trimming took 4 bases from V and 4 from J; bases not matched to a gene: 3. This CDR3 has 13 amino acids. The germline gives CDR1 DFQATT, CDR2 SNEGSKA (reference sequence).

As for this clonotype: A much larger clone is a single base away; this may be a read error. The chain employs TRBV19 and TRBJ2-1; 8 nucleotides line up with TRBD2. The tail of the sequence fits TRBJ2-7 better, so the J call may be wrong. CDR1 is LNHDA, CDR2 SQIVND, per germline (reference sequence). This CDR3 is built from 16 residues. The DNA for the CDR3 is TGTGCCAGTAGTATCCTTAGCGGGGACCCCATCAATGAGCAGTACTTC. Translation gives CASSILSGDPINEQYF.

In the case of this clonotype: It may be a read error: a sequence one base away is much more abundant. J is TRBJ2-6 and V is TRBV2, with D possibly being TRBD1 (5 bases). CDR1 SNHLY and CDR2 FYNNEI come from the germline V gene. CDR3 size: 15 residues. The CDR3 nucleotides are TGTGCCAGCGGAGACAGACACTCTGGGGCCAACATCCTGACTTTC. Translation: CASGDRHSGANILTF.

In the case of this clonotype: A much larger clone lies a single base off, so this may be a read error. CDR3 nucleotides: TGTGCCAGCTCGGCCAGGACAGGGTTCGAGCAGTACTTC. This sequence encodes CASSARTGFEQYF. The chain is built from TRBV18 and TRBJ2-4, with 8 bases fitting TRBD1. Judging by the DNA end, TRBJ2-7 fits better; the J call may be wrong. The length of the CDR3 is 13 residues. Germline-derived CDR1 and CDR2 are KGHSH and LQKENI.

This clonotype was seen ten or more times. V is TRBV29-1 and J is TRBJ2-7; D gene unclear. Trimming left V 4 bases short and J 0 bases short, with 4 bases between. Germline V gives CDR1 SQVTM, CDR2 ANQGSEA. The CDR3 contains 11 residues. The CDR3 is CSVGYSYEQYF. In nucleotides, the CDR3 is TGCAGCGTTGGGTACTCCTACGAGCAGTACTTC.

This clonotype was counted many times. In nucleotides, the CDR3 is TGTGCCAGCAGCCGGAGCGGGGGGAGCTACGAGCAGTACTTC. This sequence encodes CASSRSGGSYEQYF. The V and J genes are TRBV14 and TRBJ2-7, with TRBD2 matching 9 bases. Germline loops: CDR1 SGHDN, CDR2 FVKESK. The CDR3 runs to 14 residues. With 4 bases clipped from V and 3 bases from J, the junction kept 4 bases outside the gene matches.

As regards this clonotype: One end of the junction fails to match germline, which may point to a read error. The chain couples TRBV2 to TRBJ1-4; no firm D call. CDR1 is SNHLY, CDR2 FYNNEI, per germline. This CDR3 region has 15 residues. CDR3 sequence reads: CASSTLPRLDEKRFF. CDR3 DNA: TGTGCCAGCAGCACGCTGCCGCGTCTTGATGAAAAACGGTTTTTT.

This clonotype was counted at least ten times. The gene calls are TRBV7-8 and TRBJ2-7; D ambiguous. The CDR3 consists of 16 residues. The germline V gene encodes CDR1 SGHVS and CDR2 FQNEAQ. The ends were cut back, 1 base at V and 0 bases at J, with 13 bases in the middle. CDR3 sequence reads: CASSLDSGFSSYEQYF. The CDR3 coding sequence is TGTGCCAGCAGCTTAGATTCGGGCTTTAGCTCCTACGAGCAGTACTTC.

This chain uses TRBV5-4 with TRBJ1-2; D gene unclear. CDR1 and CDR2 from the germline V gene are SGHNT and YYREEE (reference sequence). V was cut by 3 bases and J by 2 bases, with 14 bases left in between. CDR3 size: 15 residues. The CDR3 nucleotides are TGTGCCAGCAGCTCCCAGAATACGGGGAACTATGGCTACACCTTC. Its translation is CASSSQNTGNYGYTF.

The chain links TRBV29-1 to TRBJ2-5; no clear D. V shed 6 bases and J shed 11 bases, with 13 bases lying between them. The germline V gene encodes CDR1 SQVTM and CDR2 ANQGSEA. The CDR3 runs to 10 residues. The CDR3 region is CSVELLEQYF. Written as DNA, the CDR3 is TGCAGCGTCGAATTGCTAGAGCAGTACTTC. The full variable domain, with the rest looked up from reference TRBV29-1 and TRBJ2-5, is SAVISQKPSRDICQRGTSLTIQCQVDSQVTMMFWYRQQPGQSLTLIATANQGSEATYESGFVIDKFPISRPNLTFSTLTVSNMSPEDSSIYLCSVELLEQYFGPGTRLLVL.